Listed below are T cell receptor beta chains from one sample, sequenced in a study of molecular identifiers for immune sequencing clone quantification. TCRdb reprocessed the PCR reads with MiXCR, giving one entry per CDR3 protein. The sample lists about 300,000 distinct CDR3 sequences; about 20% were seen once. Input material: naive CD8+ T cells from blood, with Jurkat cell RNA spiked in. The receptors were sampled from a human donor in good health. Some libraries in this study had Jurkat cell RNA spiked in. Both conserved end residues are part of each CDR3. The D gene is left open where the match is weak. A clone size is listed for some rows: how often the clone was seen (once, few, many), or a class if it is expanded.

many	NA	TRBV20-1	TRBJ2-7	TGCAGTGCCCGACAGAGCTCCTACGAGCAGTACTTC	CSARQSSYEQYF
many	TRBD2	TRBV2	TRBJ2-7	TGTGCCAGCAGTGAAAGCGGGGGCTACGAGCAGTACTTC	CASSESGGYEQYF
many	TRBD2	TRBV29-1	TRBJ2-7	TGCAGCGTTGAAGATCTAGCGGGCGTGAGCGAGCAGTACTTC	CSVEDLAGVSEQYF
many	NA	TRBV7-2	TRBJ1-4	TGTGCCAGCAGCTTGGCCGGGCGTGAAAAACTGTTTTTT	CASSLAGREKLFF
many	TRBD1	TRBV12-3/TRBV12-4	TRBJ1-1	TGTGCCAGCAGTGGGACAGGGGAGGGGACTGAAGCTTTCTTT	CASSGTGEGTEAFF
many	NA	TRBV6-5	TRBJ1-5	TGTGCCAGCAGTGACAGCCCGTTTAACAATCAGCCCCAGCATTTT	CASSDSPFNNQPQHF
many	NA	TRBV27	TRBJ1-2	TGTGCCAGCAGTTTAAGGGCCACAAGCGTCTATGGCTACACCTTC	CASSLRATSVYGYTF
NA	NA	TRBV4-3	TRBJ1-1	TGCGCCAGCAGCCAAGGAGTCAGTGGACCCGAAGCTTTCTTT	CASSQGVSGPEAFF
many	TRBD2	TRBV4-1	TRBJ2-1	TGCGCCAGCAGCCAAGATAAGGTAGCGGGGTACAATGAGCAGTTCTTC	CASSQDKVAGYNEQFF
many	NA	TRBV4-1	TRBJ2-5	TGCGCCAGCAGCCAAGATCTGGACTACCAAGAGACCCAGTACTTC	CASSQDLDYQETQYF
NA	NA	TRBV28	TRBJ1-1	TGTGCCAGCAGTGGTTGGGTTGGGGCTTTCTTT	CASSGWVGAFF
many	NA	TRBV7-2	TRBJ2-7	TGTGCCAGCAGCCCTGGAGGGACCCACGAGCAGTACTTC	CASSPGGTHEQYF
many	NA	TRBV7-7	TRBJ2-1	TGTGCTAGCAGCCCCACCGAGAGAGGGGAGCAGTTCTTC	CASSPTERGEQFF
many	TRBD1	TRBV7-9	TRBJ1-1	TGTGCCAGCAGCCACGGACAGGGATCAAACACTGAAGCTTTCTTT	CASSHGQGSNTEAFF
many	NA	TRBV6-5	TRBJ1-5	TGTGCCAGCGGTCAGCCCCAGCATTTT	CASGQPQHF
many	NA	TRBV12-3/TRBV12-4	TRBJ2-3	TGTGCCAGCAGTGCGCTAGATACGCAGTATTTT	CASSALDTQYF
many	NA	TRBV7-8	TRBJ1-1	TGTGCCAGCAGCTTAAACCGGGACGGAGCTTTGAACACTGAAGCTTTCTTT	CASSLNRDGALNTEAFF
NA	TRBD2	TRBV19	TRBJ2-3	TGTGCCAGTAGTATGACTAGCGGGATTCCAGATACGCAGTATTTT	CASSMTSGIPDTQYF
NA	TRBD2	TRBV7-2	TRBJ2-3	TGTGCCAGCAGCCCCCTCGGGGGGGGCGCAGATACGCAGTATTTT	CASSPLGGGADTQYF
NA	NA	TRBV4-3	TRBJ2-5	TGCGCCAGCAGCCAAGATTTGACTAACGACCGAGAGACCCAGTACTTC	CASSQDLTNDRETQYF
many	TRBD1	TRBV12-3/TRBV12-4	TRBJ1-5	TGTGCCAGCGGGACAGGCGGAGTTCCTCAGCCCCAGCATTTT	CASGTGGVPQPQHF
NA	NA	TRBV30	TRBJ2-6	TGTGCCTGGAGTCCTGGGGCTGGGGCCAACGTCCTGACTTTC	CAWSPGAGANVLTF
many	NA	TRBV13	TRBJ2-3	TGTGCCAGCAGCTCCAAGGGGATTAACACAGATACGCAGTATTTT	CASSSKGINTDTQYF
many	TRBD1	TRBV7-9	TRBJ2-1	TGTGCCAGCAGCTCACCGGGACAGGGGTACAATGAGCAGTTCTTC	CASSSPGQGYNEQFF
few	NA	TRBV27	TRBJ2-3	TGTGCCAGCAGTTTTTTGAGGGTAACTAGCACAGATACGCAGTATTTT	CASSFLRVTSTDTQYF
NA	NA	TRBV29-1	TRBJ2-1	TGCAGCGTTGAAGGCGCGTCGGGCTCCTACAATGAGCAGTTCTTC	CSVEGASGSYNEQFF
once	TRBD2	TRBV20-1	TRBJ2-3	TGCAGTGCTAGGGGAGGGATTGTTACAGATACGCAGTATTTT	CSARGGIVTDTQYF
many	TRBD1	TRBV12-3/TRBV12-4	TRBJ2-7	TGTGCCAGCAGTACCCGGGACAGGGGGCTAGGGGAGCAGTACTTC	CASSTRDRGLGEQYF
many	NA	TRBV6-2/TRBV6-3	TRBJ2-1	TGTGCCAGCAGTTACGGGGTAGCGGTAACAAATGAGCAGTTCTTC	CASSYGVAVTNEQFF
many	NA	TRBV7-6	TRBJ2-7	TGTGCCAGCAGCCGAGAATGGGGGTACGAGCAGTACTTC	CASSREWGYEQYF